A selection of T cell receptor beta chains follows, all from one sample in a study of blood T cell repertoires in COVID-19. Assay used: immunoSEQ multiplex PCR; TCRdb lists only in-frame clones, some missing. In the table there are roughly 150,000 clones, 75% to 90% of which are singletons. The specimen was peripheral blood. The receptor source for this set is a woman between 40 and 50 years old with acute or convalescent COVID-19. CDR3s include the opening cysteine and the closing phenylalanine or tryptophan. Fields, in order: V gene, D gene, clone size, J gene, CDR3 protein, CDR3 DNA. The D gene is left open where the match is weak. Size is stated for part of the rows, as once, few or many counts, or as a class when the clone is expanded.

v_call: TRBV18
d_call: TRBD1
clone_size: NA
j_call: TRBJ1-2
cdr3_aa: CASSPYPGTDLLEGGYTF
cdr3_nt: TGTGCCAGCTCACCATACCCCGGGACAGACCTTCTAGAGGGTGGCTACACCTTC

v_call: TRBV9
d_call: NA
clone_size: NA
j_call: TRBJ2-5
cdr3_aa: CASSVEGAVPGTQYF
cdr3_nt: TGTGCCAGCAGCGTAGAAGGTGCAGTACCGGGGACCCAGTACTTC

v_call: TRBV4-2
d_call: TRBD2
clone_size: once
j_call: TRBJ2-1
cdr3_aa: CASSQRLAGGGNEQFF
cdr3_nt: TGTGCCAGCAGCCAACGACTAGCGGGGGGGGGCAATGAGCAGTTCTTC

v_call: TRBV11-2
d_call: TRBD1
clone_size: NA
j_call: TRBJ2-7
cdr3_aa: CASSLGRTGGRYEQYF
cdr3_nt: TGTGCCAGCAGCTTAGGCCGGACAGGGGGTCGGTACGAGCAGTACTTC

v_call: TRBV7-8
d_call: NA
clone_size: NA
j_call: TRBJ1-5
cdr3_aa: CASSLEGGNQPQHF
cdr3_nt: TGTGCCAGCAGCTTAGAGGGGGGCAATCAGCCCCAGCATTTT

v_call: TRBV7-8
d_call: TRBD1
clone_size: NA
j_call: TRBJ1-6
cdr3_aa: CASSLAGTGHSPLHF
cdr3_nt: TGTGCCAGCAGCTTAGCCGGGACAGGGCATTCACCCCTCCACTTT

v_call: TRBV3-1/TRBV3-2
d_call: TRBD2
clone_size: NA
j_call: TRBJ2-2
cdr3_aa: CASSPPWREFGELFF
cdr3_nt: TGTGCCAGCAGCCCCCCCTGGCGGGAGTTCGGGGAGCTGTTTTTT

v_call: TRBV6-1
d_call: NA
clone_size: NA
j_call: TRBJ1-2
cdr3_aa: CASSDRGNGYTF
cdr3_nt: TGTGCCAGCAGTGATAGAGGGAATGGCTACACCTTC

v_call: TRBV6-5
d_call: TRBD1
clone_size: NA
j_call: TRBJ1-1
cdr3_aa: CASSQRTGGTEAFF
cdr3_nt: TGTGCCAGCAGTCAGAGGACAGGGGGGACTGAAGCTTTCTTT

v_call: TRBV29-1
d_call: TRBD1
clone_size: NA
j_call: TRBJ2-3
cdr3_aa: CSETGKADTQYF
cdr3_nt: TGCAGCGAGACAGGGAAGGCAGATACGCAGTATTTT

v_call: TRBV6-6
d_call: NA
clone_size: NA
j_call: TRBJ2-6
cdr3_aa: CASSRWAGANVLTF
cdr3_nt: TGTGCCAGCAGTAGGTGGGCAGGGGCCAACGTCCTGACTTTC

v_call: TRBV19
d_call: TRBD1
clone_size: NA
j_call: TRBJ2-1
cdr3_aa: CATNAPGTGFYNEQFF
cdr3_nt: TGTGCCACTAATGCCCCCGGGACAGGCTTCTACAATGAGCAGTTCTTC

v_call: TRBV3-1/TRBV3-2
d_call: TRBD2
clone_size: NA
j_call: TRBJ2-2
cdr3_aa: CASSQAIAGGSLNGELFF
cdr3_nt: TGTGCCAGCAGCCAAGCGATAGCGGGAGGGTCTTTGAACGGGGAGCTGTTTTTT

v_call: TRBV12-5
d_call: TRBD1
clone_size: NA
j_call: TRBJ1-6
cdr3_aa: CASALEGQNSPLHF
cdr3_nt: TGTGCTAGTGCCCTAGAGGGACAGAATTCACCCCTCCACTTT

v_call: TRBV6-6
d_call: TRBD1
clone_size: NA
j_call: TRBJ2-7
cdr3_aa: CASSYRDRDGWEGF
cdr3_nt: TGTGCCAGCAGTTACCGGGACAGGGATGGGTGGGAAGGTTTC

v_call: TRBV5-1
d_call: NA
clone_size: NA
j_call: TRBJ2-2
cdr3_aa: CASSPRTGLNTGELFF
cdr3_nt: TGCGCCAGCAGCCCAAGAACAGGGCTGAACACCGGGGAGCTGTTTTTT

v_call: TRBV6-4
d_call: NA
clone_size: NA
j_call: TRBJ2-4
cdr3_aa: CASSDSSAEGNIQYF
cdr3_nt: TGTGCCAGCAGTGACTCTTCGGCAGAGGGCAACATTCAGTACTTC

v_call: TRBV7-9
d_call: NA
clone_size: NA
j_call: TRBJ1-1
cdr3_aa: CASSFGQPHEAFF
cdr3_nt: TGTGCCAGCAGCTTTGGACAGCCCCATGAAGCTTTCTTT

v_call: TRBV7-9
d_call: TRBD1
clone_size: NA
j_call: TRBJ1-6
cdr3_aa: CASSKDRDSTSPLHF
cdr3_nt: TGTGCCAGCAGCAAAGACCGGGACAGTACTTCACCCCTCCACTTT

v_call: TRBV7-3
d_call: TRBD2
clone_size: NA
j_call: TRBJ2-1
cdr3_aa: CASSGLAGGHEQFF
cdr3_nt: TGTGCCAGCAGCGGACTAGCGGGAGGTCACGAGCAGTTCTTC

v_call: TRBV19
d_call: TRBD1
clone_size: NA
j_call: TRBJ1-6
cdr3_aa: CASSVTGGERNSPLHF
cdr3_nt: TGTGCCAGTAGTGTGACAGGGGGCGAAAGAAATTCACCCCTCCACTTT

v_call: TRBV7-9
d_call: NA
clone_size: NA
j_call: TRBJ1-4
cdr3_aa: CASSLFGTNNEKLFF
cdr3_nt: TGTGCCAGCAGCTTGTTTGGGACAAACAATGAAAAACTGTTTTTT

v_call: TRBV9
d_call: NA
clone_size: NA
j_call: TRBJ2-7
cdr3_aa: CASSVAPTETLPSYEQYF
cdr3_nt: TGTGCCAGCAGCGTAGCTCCGACAGAAACACTACCCTCCTACGAGCAGTACTTC

v_call: TRBV5-1
d_call: NA
clone_size: NA
j_call: TRBJ1-3
cdr3_aa: CASSLADPGASGNTIYF
cdr3_nt: TGCGCCAGCAGCTTGGCCGATCCGGGAGCCTCTGGAAACACCATATATTTT

v_call: TRBV5-1
d_call: NA
clone_size: NA
j_call: TRBJ2-7
cdr3_aa: CASSLAAGPATYEQYF
cdr3_nt: TGCGCCAGCAGCTTGGCGGCAGGGCCTGCAACCTACGAGCAGTACTTC

v_call: TRBV3-1/TRBV3-2
d_call: TRBD1
clone_size: NA
j_call: TRBJ1-3
cdr3_aa: CASSQEGYRTGTLGNTIYF
cdr3_nt: TGTGCCAGCAGCCAAGAGGGCTACCGGACAGGGACTCTTGGAAACACCATATATTTT

v_call: TRBV7-9
d_call: NA
clone_size: NA
j_call: TRBJ1-1
cdr3_aa: CASSFQGSFMAEAFF
cdr3_nt: TGTGCCAGCAGCTTTCAGGGTTCGTTTATGGCTGAAGCTTTCTTT

v_call: TRBV6-4
d_call: TRBD2
clone_size: NA
j_call: TRBJ2-1
cdr3_aa: CASSDSIRTSFDEQFF
cdr3_nt: TGTGCCAGCAGTGACTCGATCAGGACTAGCTTCGATGAGCAGTTCTTC